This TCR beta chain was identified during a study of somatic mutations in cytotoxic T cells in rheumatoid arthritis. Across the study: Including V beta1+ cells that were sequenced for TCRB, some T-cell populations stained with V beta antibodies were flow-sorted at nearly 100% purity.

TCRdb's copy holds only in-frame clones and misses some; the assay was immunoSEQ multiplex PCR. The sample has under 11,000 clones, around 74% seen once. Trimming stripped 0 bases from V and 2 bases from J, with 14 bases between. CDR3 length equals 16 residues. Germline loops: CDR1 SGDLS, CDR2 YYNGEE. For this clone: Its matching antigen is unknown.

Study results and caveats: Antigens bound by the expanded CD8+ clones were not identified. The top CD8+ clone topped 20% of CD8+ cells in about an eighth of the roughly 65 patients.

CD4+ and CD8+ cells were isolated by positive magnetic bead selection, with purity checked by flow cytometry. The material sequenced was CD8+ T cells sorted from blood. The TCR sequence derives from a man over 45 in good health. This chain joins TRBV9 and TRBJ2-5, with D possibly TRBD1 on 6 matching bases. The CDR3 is CASSVAISDRQETQYF. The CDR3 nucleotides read TGTGCCAGCAGCGTAGCTATTTCGGACAGACAAGAGACCCAGTACTTC.